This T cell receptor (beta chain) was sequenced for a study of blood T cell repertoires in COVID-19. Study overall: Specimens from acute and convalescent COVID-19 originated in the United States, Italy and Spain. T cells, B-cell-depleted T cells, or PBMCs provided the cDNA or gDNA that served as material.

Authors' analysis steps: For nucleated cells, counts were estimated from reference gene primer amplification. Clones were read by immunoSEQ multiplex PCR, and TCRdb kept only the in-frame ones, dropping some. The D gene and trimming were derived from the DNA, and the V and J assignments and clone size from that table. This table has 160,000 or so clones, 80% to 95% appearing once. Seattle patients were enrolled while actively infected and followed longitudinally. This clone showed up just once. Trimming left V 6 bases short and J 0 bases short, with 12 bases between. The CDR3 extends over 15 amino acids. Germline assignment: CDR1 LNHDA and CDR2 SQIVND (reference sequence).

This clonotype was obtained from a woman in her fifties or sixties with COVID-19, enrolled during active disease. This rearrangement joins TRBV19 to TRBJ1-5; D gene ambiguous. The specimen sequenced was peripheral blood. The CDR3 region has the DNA TGTGCCAGTAGACTGCAGGATTATAGCAATCAGCCCCAGCATTTT. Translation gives CASRLQDYSNQPQHF. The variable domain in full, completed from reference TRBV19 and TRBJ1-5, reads DGGITQSPKYLFRKEGQNVTLSCEQNLNHDAMYWYRQDPGQGLRLIYYSQIVNDFQKGDIAEGYSVSREKKESFPLTVTSAQKNPTAFYLCASRLQDYSNQPQHFGDGTRLSIL.